This TCR beta chain was identified during a study of shared clonotypes between healthy human individuals. This CDR3 is 15 amino acids long. Germline-derived CDR1 and CDR2 are MGHDK and SYGVNS. V lost 8 bases, J lost 4 bases, and 21 bases lay in between. Note on this clone: Antigen: not known.

The assay was immunoSEQ multiplex PCR, and TCRdb's table has in-frame clones only and misses some. The table includes hundreds of thousands of clones, 96% detected once. Broader study findings: Since donors were few, the genetic and exposure-history diversity represented was limited.

This sequence originates from a woman aged 25 to 39 in good health. Sample: naive CD4+ T cells sorted from blood. Subset noted: CD45RA+ positively selected. The chain uses TRBV25-1 and TRBJ2-7; D call uncertain. CDR3 residues: CASHRAPTDGYEQYF. The CDR3 nucleotides are TGTGCCAGCCATCGCGCTCCAACCGATGGATACGAGCAGTACTTC.